These T cell receptor beta chains were read from a single sample in a study of cytomegalovirus exposure and HLA in healthy donors. The table came from immunoSEQ multiplex PCR; TCRdb's copy has only in-frame clones and leaves some out. Of more than 200,000 clones in the sample, approximately 79% were seen once. The sequenced sample was PBMCs. These receptors all stem from a girl aged 2 to 9 in good health and CMV-seronegative. CDR3s include the opening cysteine and the closing phenylalanine or tryptophan. Each record gives: V gene, CDR3 length, J gene, clone size, D gene, CDR3 DNA, CDR3 protein. D genes are given only for firm matches. Only some rows state a clone size, as once, few, many or a class for expanded clones.

TRBV2	15	TRBJ1-5	NA	TRBD1	TGTGCCAGCAGTGAATGGACAGGAAAGAATCAGCCCCAGCATTTT	CASSEWTGKNQPQHF
TRBV19	15	TRBJ1-2	NA	TRBD1	TGTGCCAGTAGTACCAAGACAGGGGCGGGCTATGGCTACACCTTC	CASSTKTGAGYGYTF
TRBV19	12	TRBJ2-1	NA	NA	TGTGCCAGTAGGCGCACAGGGCATGAGCAGTTCTTC	CASRRTGHEQFF
TRBV5-1	12	TRBJ2-7	NA	NA	TGCGCCAGCAGCTTGGCCGGGTTCGAGCAGTACTTC	CASSLAGFEQYF
TRBV6-5	15	TRBJ2-7	NA	TRBD1	TGTGCCAGCAGTTACGCAGGACAGGGGGGCTACGAGCAGTACTTC	CASSYAGQGGYEQYF
TRBV4-1	14	TRBJ2-5	NA	NA	TGCGCCAGCAGCCAAGTTGAGGGGGGGGAGACCCAGTACTTC	CASSQVEGGETQYF
TRBV5-4	16	TRBJ1-1	NA	TRBD1	TGTGCCAGCAGCCCCTCTCCGGGACAGGTCGACACTGAAGCTTTCTTT	CASSPSPGQVDTEAFF
TRBV15	16	TRBJ1-5	NA	NA	TGTGCCACCAGCAGAGTCAGTCCGTATAGCAATCAGCCCCAGCATTTT	CATSRVSPYSNQPQHF
TRBV9	15	TRBJ2-5	few	NA	TGTGCCAGCAGCCCGCGGGTAGAGGTTGCGGAGACCCAGTACTTC	CASSPRVEVAETQYF
TRBV4-1	18	TRBJ1-4	NA	NA	TGCGCCAGCAGCCAAGTTGCGGGATACTCGAATTTTAATGAAAAACTGTTTTTT	CASSQVAGYSNFNEKLFF
TRBV6-5	14	TRBJ2-7	NA	TRBD1	TGTGCCAGCAGCGCGGACAGGGACACCTACGAGCAGTACTTC	CASSADRDTYEQYF
TRBV9	14	TRBJ2-2	NA	NA	TGTGCCAGCAGTCTACGGCTAGGCACCGGGGAGCTGTTTTTT	CASSLRLGTGELFF
TRBV7-9	14	TRBJ2-1	NA	NA	TGTGCCAGCAGCGACAGCAGCTCCTACAATGAGCAGTTCTTC	CASSDSSSYNEQFF
TRBV6-1	14	TRBJ1-4	NA	NA	TGTGCCAGCAGTGAAGCGAGACTTCAAGAAAAACTGTTTTTT	CASSEARLQEKLFF
TRBV6-1	11	TRBJ2-1	NA	NA	TGTGCCAGTATGAGAGCGGATGAGCAGTTCTTC	CASMRADEQFF
TRBV6-5	13	TRBJ2-5	NA	TRBD1	TGTGCCAGCAGCCACGACAGGGGTGGGACCCAGTACTTC	CASSHDRGGTQYF
TRBV18	16	TRBJ2-5	NA	TRBD2	TGTGCCAGCTCACCCCTACTAGCGGGGGGCCAAGAGACCCAGTACTTC	CASSPLLAGGQETQYF
TRBV9	15	TRBJ1-3	few	NA	TGTGCCAGCAGCGCCCCCTCCCTTTCTGGAAACACCATATATTTT	CASSAPSLSGNTIYF
TRBV15	16	TRBJ2-2	few	TRBD1	TGTGCCACCAGCACCCGACAGGGCACGAACACCGGGGAGCTGTTTTTT	CATSTRQGTNTGELFF
TRBV18	14	TRBJ2-7	NA	TRBD1	TGTGCCAGCTCGCCGGCAGGGGGAAGCTACGAGCAGTACTTC	CASSPAGGSYEQYF
TRBV5-1	17	TRBJ2-7	NA	TRBD1	TGCGCCAGCAGCCGAGGACAGGGCCGATACCTTTCCTACGAGCAGTACTTC	CASSRGQGRYLSYEQYF
TRBV29-1	16	TRBJ2-3	NA	TRBD2	TGCAGCGCCCGAATGGGACTAGCGTCTAGCACAGATACGCAGTATTTT	CSARMGLASSTDTQYF
TRBV25-1	18	TRBJ1-4	NA	NA	TGTGCCAGCAGTGAATTGGAAGGGCTGACAGGTACAAGCGAAAAACTGTTTTTT	CASSELEGLTGTSEKLFF
TRBV2	13	TRBJ2-1	few	NA	TGTGCCAGCAGCGCAAACCTCTCAGGGGAGCAGTTCTTC	CASSANLSGEQFF
TRBV6-6	16	TRBJ1-1	few	NA	TGTGCCAGCAGTTACGGGCCAGGGCGGGGGAACACTGAAGCTTTCTTT	CASSYGPGRGNTEAFF
TRBV7-9	13	TRBJ2-7	NA	NA	TGTGCCAGCAGCCTAGAGGGGTTCAGCGAGCAGTACTTC	CASSLEGFSEQYF
TRBV4-2	16	TRBJ2-7	NA	NA	TGTGCCAGCAGCCAAGGGCCGGGACTCCAATCCTACGAGCAGTACTTC	CASSQGPGLQSYEQYF
TRBV25-1	16	TRBJ2-5	few	NA	TGTGCCAGCAGTGAATATAAGCCCCCGAGGCGAGAGACCCAGTACTTC	CASSEYKPPRRETQYF
TRBV5-5	19	TRBJ1-2	NA	TRBD1	TGTGCCAGCAGCTCCGCCCTCGGACAGGCCCTGCTAGGTAGCTATGGCTACACCTTC	CASSSALGQALLGSYGYTF
TRBV4-1	14	TRBJ1-5	NA	TRBD1	TGCGCCAGCAGCCCGACAGGGGGCAATCAGCCCCAGCATTTT	CASSPTGGNQPQHF
TRBV7-9	14	TRBJ1-1	once	NA	TGTGCCAGCAGCTCGACGGGGTTGAACACTGAAGCTTTCTTT	CASSSTGLNTEAFF
TRBV5-1	17	TRBJ1-2	NA	TRBD1	TGCGCCAGCAGTGGACGATCTCCGGGACAGGAAAACTATGGCTACACCTTC	CASSGRSPGQENYGYTF
TRBV7-3	12	TRBJ2-3	NA	NA	TGTGCCAGCAGCTCGGGACACAATACGCAGTATTTT	CASSSGHNTQYF
TRBV18	15	TRBJ2-3	NA	NA	TGTGCCAGCTCACCAAGGCTAGGGGTGAGAGATACGCAGTATTTT	CASSPRLGVRDTQYF
TRBV6-6	15	TRBJ2-2	NA	NA	TGTGCCAGCAGGCCCCCTGGGGCAGGGGCCGGGGAGCTGTTTTTT	CASRPPGAGAGELFF
TRBV2	13	TRBJ1-5	NA	TRBD1	TGTGCCAGCAGGGACAGGGGTTACCAGCCCCAGCATTTT	CASRDRGYQPQHF
TRBV29-1	14	TRBJ1-1	NA	NA	TGCAGCGTTGCCCCCCTCACGGGGGACACTGAAGCTTTCTTT	CSVAPLTGDTEAFF
TRBV2	15	TRBJ2-2	NA	TRBD1	TGTGCCAGCAGTCTGACAGGGGGCCACACCGGGGAGCTGTTTTTT	CASSLTGGHTGELFF
TRBV5-4	14	TRBJ2-1	NA	NA	TGTGCCAGCAAAAAAAAGGACAGCCACAATGAGCAGTTCTTC	CASKKKDSHNEQFF
TRBV2	11	TRBJ2-7	NA	NA	TGTGCCAGCATCGAGGGCTACGAGCAGTACTTC	CASIEGYEQYF
TRBV25-1	15	TRBJ1-1	NA	NA	TGTGCCAGCAGTGAATATAGCGGGAAGAACACTGAAGCTTTCTTT	CASSEYSGKNTEAFF
TRBV2	14	TRBJ2-1	NA	NA	TGTGCCAGCGACATGAGAAGTCTCGAGGGCGAGCAGTTCTTC	CASDMRSLEGEQFF
TRBV7-2	17	TRBJ1-5	NA	NA	TGTGCCAGCAGCTCACCCCAAGGACAGAGCCTCAATCAGCCCCAGCATTTT	CASSSPQGQSLNQPQHF
TRBV11-2	13	TRBJ1-3	NA	NA	TGTGCCAGCAGCTCCTCCGAGGGAAACACCATATATTTT	CASSSSEGNTIYF
TRBV29-1	11	TRBJ2-7	NA	NA	TGCAGCGCAGGGTCTTCCTACGAGCAGTACTTC	CSAGSSYEQYF
TRBV5-4	15	TRBJ2-7	NA	NA	TGTGCCAGCAGCTTGGCCTTCGAGGCTGCTCAGAAGCAGTACTTC	CASSLAFEAAQKQYF
TRBV6-5	15	TRBJ2-7	NA	TRBD2	TGTGCCAGCAGTTCTCTTAGCGGGGGAGCCTACGAGCAGTACTTC	CASSSLSGGAYEQYF
TRBV7-9	15	TRBJ1-2	NA	NA	TGTGCCAGCAGCTTAGTGGAGGATTTCGGGCGGGGCTACACCTTC	CASSLVEDFGRGYTF
TRBV7-9	16	TRBJ1-1	NA	TRBD1	TGTGCCAGCAAATCGGACAGGGGGCGGGCGGACACTGAAGCTTTCTTT	CASKSDRGRADTEAFF
TRBV4-1	15	TRBJ1-1	NA	NA	TGCGCCAGCAGCCCCGAGAAAGCCATGAACACTGAAGCTTTCTTT	CASSPEKAMNTEAFF
TRBV28	14	TRBJ1-1	NA	NA	TGTGCCAGCAGTGAATCGGGGGGGAACACTGAAGCTTTCTTT	CASSESGGNTEAFF
TRBV30	13	TRBJ1-4	NA	NA	TGTGCCTGGAGTGGACAGCCGAATGAAAAACTGTTTTTT	CAWSGQPNEKLFF
TRBV5-8	14	TRBJ1-2	NA	NA	TGTGCCAGCAGCTCCGGACAGACCTACTATGGCTACACCTTC	CASSSGQTYYGYTF
TRBV5-1	14	TRBJ1-2	NA	NA	TGCGCCAGCAGCCCCCCCGGGGTGGACTATGGCTACACCTTC	CASSPPGVDYGYTF
TRBV15	14	TRBJ2-7	NA	NA	TGTGCCACCAGCCTAACGCAAAACCGGGGCGAGCAGTACTTC	CATSLTQNRGEQYF
TRBV5-6	15	TRBJ2-7	NA	NA	TGTGCCAGCAGCTTGACCCGCGGGGGCAACTACGAGCAGTACTTC	CASSLTRGGNYEQYF
TRBV15	14	TRBJ1-4	once	TRBD1	TGTGCCACCAGCAGAGAACAGGGGGTTGAAAAACTGTTTTTT	CATSREQGVEKLFF
TRBV25-1	17	TRBJ2-1	once	TRBD2	TGTGCCAGCACAGGGGGAACTAGCGGGGGGCGAGACAATGAGCAGTTCTTC	CASTGGTSGGRDNEQFF